This TCR beta chain was identified during a study of CD8 T cells in ankylosing spondylitis. Findings of the study overall: In ankylosing spondylitis patients, matched synovial fluid reportedly showed significant enrichment of disease-linked clones.

Trimming removed 5 bases at V and 1 base at J, with 8 bases between. Germline CDR1 and CDR2: SEHNR and FQNEAQ (reference sequence). The CDR3 sequence is 13 residues long. This clonotype was recorded at least ten times. Its antigen remains unidentified. TCRdb used MiXCR to reprocess the 5' RACE reads, holding one entry per CDR3 protein. The sample records about 140,000 distinct CDR3 sequences, 7.5% to 9.5% being singletons. Sequencing was performed on synovial fluid, either unsorted or a sorted T cell fraction (not recorded which). The J gene is TRBJ1-1, the V gene TRBV7-9; tentative D call: TRBD1 (5 bases). This sequence was found in a male donor with ankylosing spondylitis. CDR3 sequence: CASSKTGNTEAFF. The CDR3 bases are TGTGCCAGCAGCAAAACAGGGAACACTGAAGCTTTCTTT.